The 20 T cell receptor beta chains given below trace back to one sample, sequenced in a study of T cells after yellow fever vaccination. MiXCR, run by TCRdb on the 5' RACE reads, gives a single entry per CDR3 protein. This repertoire shows some 300,000 distinct CDR3 sequences, 7.5% to 9.5% found once; its top ten account for around 3.3%. Here the sequenced sample was CD4+ T cells sorted from PBMCs, taken 5 days after the yellow fever booster vaccination. These receptors were taken from a man younger than 35 who received the YFV17D yellow fever vaccine.

This clonotype was seen more than once but under ten times. This chain uses TRBV11-2 with TRBJ2-5; D is uncertain. V was shortened by 3 bases and J by 5 bases, with 10 bases between the two germline ends. CDR3 length equals 13 residues. Germline V gives CDR1 SGHAT, CDR2 FQNNGV. The CDR3 DNA reads TGTGCCAGCAGCTTCGATAGTCTGGAGACCCAGTACTTC. It encodes CASSFDSLETQYF.

In its sample, this clonotype was seen a few times. In nucleotides, the CDR3 is TGCAGTGCTAGCCAGGGAGCCTCTGGGGCCAACGTCCTGACTTTC. Translating gives CSASQGASGANVLTF. The chain recombines TRBV20-1 with TRBJ2-6; D is tentatively TRBD1 or TRBD2 (5 bases each). Trimming cost V 3 bases and J 0 bases, with 9 bases left between them. This CDR3 is built from 15 residues. The germline V gene has CDR1 DFQATT and CDR2 SNEGSKA (reference sequence).

The rearrangement uses TRBV29-1 and TRBJ1-2, with 9 nucleotides matching TRBD1. This CDR3 is built from 13 residues. CDR1 is SQVTM and CDR2 is ANQGSEA in the germline V gene. The junction had 7 bases not matched to a gene; V was cut back by 3 bases and J by 8 bases. The CDR3 DNA follows: TGCAGCGTTGATCCACAGGGGGCGTTCGGCTACACCTTC. It codes for CSVDPQGAFGYTF.

The CDR3 DNA follows: TGTGCCAGCGAACAAGCGGGGGGGGATACGCAGTATTTT. It translates to CASEQAGGDTQYF. The chain combines TRBV3-1 with TRBJ2-3; TRBD2 matches 10 bases. The germline CDR1 and CDR2 sequences are LGHDT and YNNKEL (reference sequence). V gave up 8 bases and J gave up 6 bases; unmatched junction bases: 5. This CDR3 has 13 amino acids.

This chain links TRBV4-3 with TRBJ2-3; possible D gene TRBD1, 5 bases. Trimming took 6 bases from V and 2 from J, leaving 12 bases between them. CDR1 LGHNA and CDR2 YSLEER come from the germline V gene. The CDR3 is 14 amino acids. The CDR3: CASRAGSLTDTQYF. In DNA form, the CDR3 reads TGCGCCAGCAGGGCAGGGTCCCTCACAGATACGCAGTATTTT.

V usage is TRBV30 and J usage is TRBJ1-1, with D possibly matching TRBD1 (5 bases). Looked up from germline, CDR1 is GTSNPN and CDR2 is SVGIG (reference sequence). The CDR3 has 13 amino acids. The V end was cut by 5 bases, the J end by 10 bases, with 20 bases between. In nucleotides, the CDR3 is TGTGCCTGGCGCCCATGGGGGGAATTGGGAGCTTTCTTT. Encoded protein: CAWRPWGELGAFF.

J is TRBJ1-2 and V is TRBV4-3; D gene uncertain. Trimming took 0 bases from V and 1 from J, leaving 18 bases between them. This CDR3 has 18 amino acids. Germline assignment: CDR1 LGHNA and CDR2 YSLEER. The CDR3 loop is CASSQDSAVVVDNYGYTF. The CDR3 DNA reads TGCGCCAGCAGCCAAGATTCGGCAGTGGTTGTGGATAACTATGGCTACACCTTC.

There are a few counts of this clonotype. This chain links TRBV12-3 or TRBV12-4 with TRBJ2-2; 7 bases fit TRBD2. This CDR3 is 14 amino acids long. After removal of 6 bases from V and 8 bases from J, the junction contained 9 bases not matched to a gene. This CDR3 is CASRTLAAQGELFF. In DNA form, the CDR3 reads TGTGCCAGCAGAACCCTAGCGGCGCAAGGGGAGCTGTTTTTT.

This clonotype was seen a handful of times. The chain uses TRBV7-9 and TRBJ2-1, with a tentative D call TRBD1 (6 bases). V was clipped by 5 bases and J by 12 bases, with 35 bases between them. CDR3 length: 19 residues. Germline V gene data show CDR1 as SEHNR and CDR2 as FQNEAQ (reference sequence). The CDR3 protein is CASSARQDDRFTMRSVQFF. The CDR3 DNA is TGTGCCAGCAGCGCCCGACAGGACGACCGTTTTACAATGAGGTCGGTGCAGTTCTTC.

V usage is TRBV20-1 and J usage is TRBJ1-6; TRBD1 might be the D (5 bases). With 6 bases removed from V and 0 bases from J, the gap between germline ends came to 9 bases. The CDR3 spans 14 residues. CDR1 is DFQATT, CDR2 SNEGSKA, per germline (reference sequence). The CDR3 bases are TGCAGTGCGAACAGGATCTCCTATAATTCACCCCTCCACTTT. Translation: CSANRISYNSPLHF.

CDR3 in DNA: TGTGCCAGCAGTCGGGAGACGAGCAATCAGCCCCAGCATTTT. Protein: CASSRETSNQPQHF. V gene TRBV2 combines with J gene TRBJ1-5; D gene ambiguous. In germline, CDR1 is SNHLY, CDR2 FYNNEI. The CDR3 extends over 14 amino acids. V shed 5 bases and J shed 1 base, with 9 bases lying between them.

This rearrangement joins TRBV9 to TRBJ1-2; no clear D gene. CDR1 and CDR2 (germline): SGDLS, YYNGEE. The CDR3 is 15 residues long. The ends were cut back, 0 bases at V and 0 bases at J, with 9 bases in the middle. The CDR3 reads CASSVGAATNYGYTF. As DNA, the CDR3 is TGTGCCAGCAGCGTAGGTGCAGCGACTAACTATGGCTACACCTTC. The whole variable domain, remainder taken from reference TRBV9 and TRBJ1-2, is DSGVTQTPKHLITATGQRVTLRCSPRSGDLSVYWYQQSLDQGLQFLIQYYNGEERAKGNILERFSAQQFPDLHSELNLSSLELGDSALYFCASSVGAATNYGYTFGSGTRLTVV.

This clonotype came up a few times. The J gene is TRBJ1-4, the V gene TRBV12-3 or TRBV12-4; no clear D. Trimming pared 3 bases from V and 16 bases from J, leaving 15 bases between. The CDR3 is made up of 12 amino acids. The CDR3 loop reads CASSLIGEGRFF. The CDR3 DNA sequence: TGTGCCAGCAGTTTGATCGGGGAAGGGAGGTTTTTT.

In this sample, this clonotype turned up a few times. The gene calls are TRBV5-1 and TRBJ1-4; D is unclear. Between the trimmed V and J ends, which lost 4 bases and 7 bases, there was a span of 11 bases. Germline CDR1 and CDR2: SGHRS and YFSETQ. The CDR3 sequence is 13 residues long. CDR3 coding DNA: TGCGCCAGCAGCCCCACCGGGATTGAAAAACTGTTTTTT. It encodes CASSPTGIEKLFF.

This clonotype was recorded a few times. This rearrangement joins TRBV6-2 or TRBV6-3 to TRBJ1-6; D is unclear. Trimming left V 0 bases short and J 0 bases short, with 6 bases between. The CDR3 runs to 16 residues. CDR1 and CDR2 from the germline V gene are MNHEY and SVGEGT. CDR3 residues: CASSYSGSSYNSPLHF. The CDR3 DNA follows: TGTGCCAGCAGTTACTCGGGAAGCTCCTATAATTCACCCCTCCACTTT.

This clonotype has only a few counts. V and J are TRBV7-2 and TRBJ1-4; 7 bases agree with TRBD1. J lost 8 bases, V lost 5 bases, and 11 bases had no gene match. This CDR3 contains 15 residues. Germline V gene lookup returns CDR1 SGHTA and CDR2 FQGNSA. CDR3 protein: CASSKGSTGVEKLFF. CDR3 sequence (DNA): TGTGCCAGCAGCAAAGGATCTACAGGGGTCGAAAAACTGTTTTTT. The complete variable domain, with remaining parts taken from reference TRBV7-2 and TRBJ1-4, reads GAGVSQSPSNKVTEKGKDVELRCDPISGHTALYWYRQSLGQGLEFLIYFQGNSAPDKSGLPSDRFSAERTGGSVSTLTIQRTQQEDSAVYLCASSKGSTGVEKLFFGSGTQLSVL.

This clonotype showed up just a few times. The gene calls are TRBV7-7 and TRBJ2-3, with D tentatively TRBD1 (6 bases). V lost 1 base and J 8 bases, leaving 10 bases between the germline ends. The CDR3 has 13 amino acids. CDR1 is SSHAT and CDR2 is FNYEAQ in the germline V gene (reference sequence). CDR3 nucleotide sequence: TGTGCCAGCAGCTTAGGTAGCAGGGGTACGCAGTATTTT. It yields the protein CASSLGSRGTQYF.

This clonotype was detected only a few times. V is TRBV2 and J is TRBJ1-2; no definite D call. This CDR3 comprises 12 residues. Looked up from germline, CDR1 is SNHLY and CDR2 is FYNNEI. V gave up 7 bases and J gave up 6 bases, with 12 bases separating them. The CDR3 coding sequence is TGTGCCAGCACCTGGGGTGGTGATGGCTACACCTTC. This sequence encodes CASTWGGDGYTF.

The V gene is TRBV4-3, the J gene TRBJ2-1, with D possibly matching TRBD1 (5 bases). Between the trimmed V and J ends, which lost 0 bases and 13 bases, there was a span of 13 bases. Per germline, CDR1 LGHNA and CDR2 YSLEER. This CDR3 is 13 amino acids long. The CDR3 DNA reads TGCGCCAGCAGCCAAGAGCATCAGGGCCCCCAGTTCTTC. Translation gives CASSQEHQGPQFF.

This clonotype was detected a few times. J is TRBJ1-4 and V is TRBV5-1; D remains unclear. The V end lost 5 bases, the J end lost 8 bases, and 13 bases lay between the germline ends. In germline, CDR1 is SGHRS, CDR2 YFSETQ. The CDR3 runs to 13 residues. The CDR3 DNA sequence: TGCGCCAGCAGGATTGAACTGGCAGAAAAACTGTTTTTT. This sequence encodes CASRIELAEKLFF.